The 10 T cell receptor beta chains given below trace back to one sample, sequenced in a study of T cell responses to AZD1222 COVID-19 vaccine. Clones were sequenced by immunoSEQ multiplex PCR, and TCRdb holds only the in-frame ones, with some missing. The profile shows 130,000 or so clones, less than 95% of them singletons. The material sequenced was peripheral blood, taken 28 days after the second dose of the MenACWY control vaccine. The receptors derive from an adult who received the MenACWY meningococcal vaccine as a control.

This clone was counted once. J is TRBJ1-3 and V is TRBV18; D possibly corresponds to TRBD1 (5 bases). Germline CDR1 reads KGHSH; CDR2 reads LQKENI. The CDR3 runs to 15 residues. The ends were cut back, 0 bases at V and 4 bases at J, with 10 bases in the middle. The CDR3: CASSPPGRAGNTIYF. The DNA of the CDR3 is TGTGCCAGCTCACCACCTGGCAGGGCCGGAAACACCATATATTTT.

The chain uses TRBV15 and TRBJ1-2; no clear D gene. V was shortened by 4 bases and J by 8 bases, with 14 bases between the two germline ends. This CDR3 contains 13 residues. Germline V gene lookup returns CDR1 LNHNV and CDR2 YYDKDF (reference sequence). The CDR3 here is CATSTTMRGGYTF. Written as DNA, the CDR3 is TGTGCCACCAGCACCACGATGCGTGGAGGCTACACCTTC.

This CDR3 is CASSLYAGEFGETQYF. The CDR3 nucleotides read TGTGCCAGCAGCTTATACGCAGGGGAATTCGGAGAGACCCAGTACTTC. The chain uses TRBV7-9 and TRBJ2-5; possibly TRBD1 for D (6 bases). Per germline, CDR1 SEHNR and CDR2 FQNEAQ (reference sequence). This CDR3 has 16 residues. Trimming left V 2 bases short and J 4 bases short, with 17 bases between.

V is TRBV12-5 and J is TRBJ1-1, with D possibly TRBD1 on 5 matching bases. The CDR3 is made up of 14 amino acids. Germline V gene sequence: CDR1 LGHNT, CDR2 FRNRAP. V gave up 4 bases and J gave up 2 bases, with 11 bases separating them. CDR3 sequence reads: CASGSGGENTEAFF. The CDR3 nucleotides read TGTGCTAGTGGTTCCGGGGGGGAAAACACTGAAGCTTTCTTT.

This chain joins TRBV5-1 and TRBJ1-1; D not certain. The CDR3 runs 16 residues. V lost 4 bases to trimming and J lost 1 base, with 17 bases between them. In germline, CDR1 is SGHRS, CDR2 YFSETQ. The CDR3 region is CASSPLGSQSNTEAFF. DNA for the CDR3: TGCGCCAGCAGCCCCCTGGGTTCGCAGTCGAACACTGAAGCTTTCTTT.

This sequence joins TRBV5-4 and TRBJ2-3; D possibly corresponds to TRBD1 (6 bases). The CDR3 is made up of 14 amino acids. CDR1 and CDR2 from the germline V gene are SGHNT and YYREEE (reference sequence). V lost 6 bases and J 0 bases, leaving 11 bases between the germline ends. The CDR3 loop is CASTRDKSTDTQYF. As DNA, the CDR3 is TGTGCCAGCACCCGGGACAAGAGCACAGATACGCAGTATTTT.

This chain's CDR3 is CASSALQGAGELFF. In DNA, the CDR3 is TGTGCCAGTAGCGCTCTACAGGGGGCCGGGGAGCTGTTTTTT. This chain uses TRBV19 with TRBJ2-2; TRBD1 matches 8 bases. CDR1 and CDR2 (germline): LNHDA, SQIVND (reference sequence). V shed 6 bases and J 6 bases; nucleotides not matched to a gene: 6. This CDR3 contains 14 residues.

The chain employs TRBV6-2 or TRBV6-3 and TRBJ2-7, with D possibly called TRBD1 or TRBD2 (5 bases each). The V end was cut by 0 bases, the J end by 0 bases, with 12 bases between. Germline assignment: CDR1 MNHEY and CDR2 SVGEGT. The CDR3 is 16 amino acids. The CDR3 spells CASSYSARDHSYEQYF. As DNA, the CDR3 is TGTGCCAGCAGTTACTCGGCACGGGACCACTCCTACGAGCAGTACTTC.

This chain connects TRBV5-1 to TRBJ2-5, with D hard to call. CDR3 size: 15 residues. V lost 2 bases and J lost 4, with 15 bases in between. The germline gives CDR1 SGHRS, CDR2 YFSETQ. The CDR3 coding sequence is TGCGCCAGCAGCTTAGTCGACCGACCCAGAGAGACCCAGTACTTC. This codes for CASSLVDRPRETQYF.

V and J are TRBV5-1 and TRBJ2-1; TRBD2 aligns across 8 bases. The CDR3 covers 15 residues. V was clipped by 0 bases and J by 3 bases; unmatched bases: 2. Germline V gene lookup returns CDR1 SGHRS and CDR2 YFSETQ. The CDR3 here is CASSLGRGDYNEQFF. CDR3 coding DNA: TGCGCCAGCAGCTTGGGGCGGGGGGACTACAATGAGCAGTTCTTC.